One T cell receptor (beta chain) is described in this entry. Original processing notes: Scientists estimated how many nucleated cells there were by amplifying reference gene primers. Repertoires were generated with immunoSEQ multiplex PCR, while TCRdb's copy carries only in-frame clones and drops some. The V and J calls and clone size are taken from that table; D and trimming were inferred from the DNA. The sample yields 70,000 to 90,000 clones, around 88% seen once. This specimen belongs to a study of blood T cell repertoires in COVID-19. CDR1 is LGHDT, CDR2 YNNKEL, per germline (reference sequence). J was trimmed by 5 bases and V by 4 bases; bases with no gene match: 14. CDR3 length equals 19 residues.

The sequence came from a woman in her 50s with acute COVID-19. The chain combines TRBV3-1 (or the pseudogene TRBV3-2) with TRBJ2-7, with 16 nucleotides matching TRBD2. Sequenced: PBMCs or T cells enriched from blood (not recorded which). The CDR3 sequence is CASSRKKTGTSGRGNEQYF. CDR3 coding DNA: TGTGCCAGCAGCCGAAAGAAGACCGGGACTAGCGGGAGGGGAAACGAGCAGTACTTC.